This T cell receptor (beta chain) originates from a study of CD8+CD57+ T cells in acquired aplastic anemia. Overall study: Isolated CD4+ and CD8+ cells, once sorted, yielded DNA averaging about 3.1 ug. Researchers reported that healthy donors averaged about 10.8 million reads for CD4+ cells.

Germline V lookup: CDR1 SGDLS, CDR2 YYNGEE. V lost 0 bases and J 2 bases, leaving 11 bases between the germline ends. This CDR3 is 15 amino acids long. Genomic DNA constituted the template upon which TCR beta VDJ and CDR3 profiling was performed. TCRdb re-called the reads through MiXCR, storing one row per CDR3 protein. The sample has tens of thousands of distinct CDR3 sequences, roughly half seen once. In its sample, this clonotype was seen many times. Its antigen remains unidentified. The study's findings and limits: Patients and controls had in common approximately 29 CD8+ CDR3 sequences.

The TCR originated in a human donor in good health, serving as a control. Sequencing was done on a sample of sorted CD4+, CD8+, or CD8+CD57+ T cells (not recorded which) from PBMCs. This chain joins TRBV9 and TRBJ2-5; D is uncertain. The CDR3 DNA reads as TGTGCCAGCAGCGTAGCGTGGAGCCTTCAAGAGACCCAGTACTTC. Translated: CASSVAWSLQETQYF.